This T cell receptor (beta chain) was captured in a study of T cell responses to AZD1222 COVID-19 vaccine. General observations from the study: In the spike-specific TCR repertoire, nearly half reportedly target unmutated variant regions.

As for this clone: Its antigen is undetermined.

CDR1 is MDHEN, CDR2 SYDVKM, per germline. V lost 6 bases and J lost 6, with 6 bases in between. This CDR3 contains 12 residues. Produced via immunoSEQ multiplex PCR; TCRdb's table is partial and in-frame only. In the table there are some 140,000 clones, roughly 86% of which are singletons. The J gene is TRBJ1-6, the V gene TRBV28, with D unresolved. This specimen consisted of peripheral blood, obtained 28 days after the second AZD1222 dose. This sequence was found in an adult who received the AZD1222 COVID-19 vaccine. The CDR3 reads CASRGTNSPLHF. In DNA, the CDR3 is TGTGCCAGCAGGGGAACTAATTCACCCCTCCACTTT.